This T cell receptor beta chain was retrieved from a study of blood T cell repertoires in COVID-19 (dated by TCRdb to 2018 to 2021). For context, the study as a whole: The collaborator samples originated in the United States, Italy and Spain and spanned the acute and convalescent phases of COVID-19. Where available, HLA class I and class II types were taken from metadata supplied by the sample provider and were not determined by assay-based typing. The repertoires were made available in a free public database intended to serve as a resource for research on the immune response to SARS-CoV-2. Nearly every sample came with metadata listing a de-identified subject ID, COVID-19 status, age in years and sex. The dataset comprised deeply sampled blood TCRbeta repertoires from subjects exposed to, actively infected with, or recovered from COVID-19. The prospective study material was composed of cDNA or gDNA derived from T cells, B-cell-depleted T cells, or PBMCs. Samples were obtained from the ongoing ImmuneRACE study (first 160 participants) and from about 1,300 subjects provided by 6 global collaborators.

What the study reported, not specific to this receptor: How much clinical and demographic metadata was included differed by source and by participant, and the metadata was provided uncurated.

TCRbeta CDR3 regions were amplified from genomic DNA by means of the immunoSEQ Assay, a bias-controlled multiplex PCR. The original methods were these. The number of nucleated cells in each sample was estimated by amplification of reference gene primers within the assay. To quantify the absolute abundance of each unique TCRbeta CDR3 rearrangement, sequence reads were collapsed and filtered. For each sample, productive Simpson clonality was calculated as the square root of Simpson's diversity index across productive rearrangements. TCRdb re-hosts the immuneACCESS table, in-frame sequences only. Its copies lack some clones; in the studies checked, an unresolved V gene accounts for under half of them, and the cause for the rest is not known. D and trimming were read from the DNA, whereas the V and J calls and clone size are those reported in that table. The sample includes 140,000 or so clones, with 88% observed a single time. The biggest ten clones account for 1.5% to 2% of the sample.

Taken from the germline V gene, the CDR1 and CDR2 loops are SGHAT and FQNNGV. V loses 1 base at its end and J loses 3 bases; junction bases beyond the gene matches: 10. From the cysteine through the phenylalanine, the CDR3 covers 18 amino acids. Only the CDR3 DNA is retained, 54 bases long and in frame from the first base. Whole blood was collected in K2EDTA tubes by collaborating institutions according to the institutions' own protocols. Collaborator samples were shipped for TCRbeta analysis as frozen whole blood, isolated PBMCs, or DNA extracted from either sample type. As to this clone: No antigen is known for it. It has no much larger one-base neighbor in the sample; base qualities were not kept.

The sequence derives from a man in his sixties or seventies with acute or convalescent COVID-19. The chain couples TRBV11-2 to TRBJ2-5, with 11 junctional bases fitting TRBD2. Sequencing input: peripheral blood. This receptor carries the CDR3 CASSLAFGLAGGEETQYF. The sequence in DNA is TGTGCCAGCAGCTTAGCTTTCGGGCTAGCGGGAGGAGAAGAGACCCAGTACTTC.